This TCR beta chain was recorded in a study of blood T cell repertoires in COVID-19. The data were produced by immunoSEQ multiplex PCR, yet TCRdb's version contains in-frame clones alone and is incomplete. This sample carries roughly 84,000 clones, approximately 80% of them seen once, and the ten largest clones take 18%. The CDR3 consists of 14 residues. The trim removed 4 bases at V and 7 bases at J, leaving 1 base unmatched. Germline CDR1 is WSHSY and CDR2 is SAAADI. Sequencing input: peripheral blood. This chain uses TRBV10-2 with TRBJ2-1, with 13 bases that match TRBD2. The TCR comes from a man at least 80 years old with active or convalescent COVID-19. The CDR3 DNA is TGCGCCAGCAGTGCGACTAGCGGGAGGAATGAGCAGTTCTTC. It yields the protein CASSATSGRNEQFF.